This T cell receptor beta chain was captured by sequencing in a study of blood T cell repertoires in COVID-19. In the study overall: The cDNA or gDNA used as material had been derived from T cells, B-cell-depleted T cells, or PBMCs.

In the original workflow: By means of reference gene primer amplification, nucleated cell counts were estimated. Clones were read by immunoSEQ multiplex PCR, and TCRdb kept only the in-frame ones, dropping some. From that table come the V and J calls and clone size; the DNA was used to work out D and trimming. The sample holds some 170,000 clones; around 85% are singletons and the top ten take 6.2%. Cohorts were assigned according to the clinical history that participants reported. Recovered status in Cohort 3 required two negative PCRs, clearance, or symptom resolution. Material: PBMCs or T cells enriched from blood (not recorded which). This sequence originates from a man aged 35-49 years who had recovered from COVID-19.

DNA of the CDR3: TGCGCCAGCAGCCTAAGGCGGGGGGCCACTGAAGCTTTCTTT. This sequence encodes CASSLRRGATEAFF. The V gene is TRBV5-1, the J gene TRBJ1-1, with a possible D match to TRBD1 (6 bases). The V gene lost 4 bases and the J gene lost 4 bases, with 14 bases spanning the gap. Per germline, CDR1 SGHRS and CDR2 YFSETQ. The CDR3 totals 14 residues.